The 22 T cell receptor beta chains presented below share a single source sample, sequenced in a study of shared T cell receptors in the human thymus. Profiling relied on immunoSEQ multiplex PCR, and the TCRdb table lists in-frame clones only, not all of them. This sample has hundreds of thousands of clones; around 89% occur once, and the top ten carry around 0.01%. This sample was shared with a second study, whose subject was human thymus T cells.

The sequenced sample consisted of thymocytes. The receptors derive from a boy in the first two years of life with a congenital heart defect.

The rearrangement uses TRBV27 and TRBJ2-4, with TRBD2 identical over 12 bases. This CDR3 is 16 amino acids long. Unmatched junction bases numbered 9, after V lost 4 bases and J lost 8 bases. Germline CDR1 MNHEY, CDR2 SMNVEV (reference sequence). CDR3 coding DNA: TGTGCCAGCAGTTGGGCTAGCGGGGGGGCCGGGGACATTCAGTACTTC. Translated, it gives CASSWASGGAGDIQYF.

This chain joins TRBV2 and TRBJ2-7; perhaps TRBD1 as D (5 bases). V was pared by 10 bases and J by 3 bases, with 22 bases between. This CDR3 region has 15 residues. Germline CDR1 is SNHLY and CDR2 is FYNNEI. CDR3 in DNA: TGTGCCACCACGGAACCTGACAAAGGGGACTACGAGCAGTACTTC. Amino acid sequence: CATTEPDKGDYEQYF.

This clone was seen a few times. The chain carries TRBV19 and TRBJ2-2; D perhaps matches TRBD2 (7 bases). The CDR3 consists of 17 residues. Germline V gene data show CDR1 as LNHDA and CDR2 as SQIVND (reference sequence). V shed 7 bases and J shed 1 base, with 19 bases lying between them. CDR3 nucleotides: TGTGCCAGTAAAAGACAGGCTAGCGGCCTGAACACCGGGGAGCTGTTTTTT. Amino acid sequence: CASKRQASGLNTGELFF.

The J gene is TRBJ1-5, the V gene TRBV28, with a tentative D call TRBD1 (5 bases). This CDR3 has 14 residues. Germline CDR1 reads MDHEN; CDR2 reads SYDVKM. The V gene lost 2 bases and the J gene lost 6 bases, with 11 bases spanning the gap. The CDR3 sequence is CASSLTRVIQPQHF. The CDR3 nucleotides read TGTGCCAGCAGTTTAACCAGGGTGATTCAGCCCCAGCATTTT.

Of note for this clone: This sample includes further DNA sequences coding for the same CDR3. The chain is built from TRBV4-3 and TRBJ2-5, with 7 positions matching TRBD2. The germline V gene has CDR1 LGHNA and CDR2 YSLEER. Unmatched junction bases numbered 20, after V lost 0 bases and J lost 7 bases. The length of the CDR3 is 19 residues. CDR3 region: CASSQDIPPLGTTSGTQYF. CDR3 DNA sequence: TGCGCCAGCAGCCAAGATATACCCCCGCTAGGGACTACCTCAGGGACCCAGTACTTC.

The chain is built from TRBV30 and TRBJ2-7; TRBD2 agrees at 9 bases. This CDR3 has 15 amino acids. The J segment lost 3 bases and the V segment lost 3 bases, leaving 9 bases of the junction unmatched. Germline CDR1 is GTSNPN and CDR2 is SVGIG (reference sequence). This chain's CDR3 is CAWRLGSGGNYEQYF. DNA for the CDR3: TGTGCCTGGAGGTTGGGTAGCGGGGGAAACTACGAGCAGTACTTC.

J is TRBJ2-1 and V is TRBV7-3; 16 nucleotides agree with TRBD2. Losses at the gene ends were 5 bases for V and 2 bases for J; bases not matched to a gene: 6. The CDR3 loop spans 18 amino acids. CDR1 SGHTA and CDR2 FQGTGA come from the germline V gene. CDR3 sequence (DNA): TGTGCCAGCAGCGGCGGGACTAGCGGGAGGGCCCCCTACAATGAGCAGTTCTTC. It codes for CASSGGTSGRAPYNEQFF.

The genes are TRBV30 and TRBJ2-7; 9 bases map to TRBD1. V lost 0 bases to trimming and J lost 4 bases; unmatched junction nucleotides: 4. Germline-derived CDR1 and CDR2 are GTSNPN and SVGIG (reference sequence). This CDR3 spans 14 amino acids. As DNA, the CDR3 is TGTGCCTGGAGTGTGGGGGACAGGGCGTACGAGCAGTACTTC. This encodes CAWSVGDRAYEQYF.

The chain links TRBV7-6 to TRBJ2-1, with no clear D. CDR3 size: 14 residues. Looked up from germline, CDR1 is SGHVS and CDR2 is FNYEAQ. Trimming took off 3 bases at V and 5 bases at J, with 11 bases between the two ends. CDR3 coding DNA: TGTGCCAGCAGCTTTGGTCCCGAGGACAATGAGCAGTTCTTC. This codes for CASSFGPEDNEQFF. The full variable domain, completed using reference TRBV7-6 and TRBJ2-1, is GAGVSQSPRYKVTKRGQDVALRCDPISGHVSLYWYRQALGQGPEFLTYFNYEAQQDKSGLPNDRFSAERPEGSISTLTIQRTEQRDSAMYRCASSFGPEDNEQFFGPGTRLTVL.

This chain uses TRBV7-9 with TRBJ1-1; 11 bases fit TRBD1. Germline trimming cut 1 base from V and 5 bases from J; bases unmatched to any gene: 9. The CDR3 consists of 17 residues. Germline CDR1 reads SEHNR; CDR2 reads FQNEAQ (reference sequence). The CDR3 DNA reads as TGTGCCAGCAGCTTAGAAGTTTGGGGACAGGGGGGTACTGAAGCTTTCTTT. Translating gives CASSLEVWGQGGTEAFF.

The chain carries TRBV7-2 and TRBJ1-2; TRBD1 agrees at 11 bases. Germline CDR1 SGHTA, CDR2 FQGNSA. The V segment lost 4 bases and the J segment 4 bases; nucleotides outside the gene matches: 2. This CDR3 is built from 14 residues. CDR3 nucleotides: TGTGCCAGCAGCTGGACAGGGGGCCGCTATGGCTACACCTTC. It is translated as CASSWTGGRYGYTF.

The V and J genes are TRBV19 and TRBJ2-3; D might be TRBD1 (7 bases). The CDR3 loop spans 15 amino acids. The germline V gene has CDR1 LNHDA and CDR2 SQIVND (reference sequence). V dropped 5 bases and J dropped 2 bases, with 14 bases sitting between them. CDR3 nucleotides: TGTGCCAGTAGTCCCAGGGGGGCGATCACAGATACGCAGTATTTT. Translated: CASSPRGAITDTQYF. Full variable domain (remainder filled in from reference TRBV19 and TRBJ2-3): DGGITQSPKYLFRKEGQNVTLSCEQNLNHDAMYWYRQDPGQGLRLIYYSQIVNDFQKGDIAEGYSVSREKKESFPLTVTSAQKNPTAFYLCASSPRGAITDTQYFGPGTRLTVL.

The rearrangement joins TRBV4-3 to TRBJ2-4, with 10 bases identical to TRBD1. J lost 0 bases, V lost 1 base, and 12 bases had no gene match. From germline, CDR1 is LGHNA and CDR2 YSLEER. The CDR3 is made up of 20 amino acids. The CDR3 DNA reads as TGCGCCAGCAGCCAAGCCCCCGGGACAGGGGATGTTCTAGCCAAAAACATTCAGTACTTC. As protein: CASSQAPGTGDVLAKNIQYF.

This chain uses TRBV21-1 with TRBJ2-2; the table calls TRBD2, which could not be checked here. TRBV21-1 is a pseudogene locus. The CDR3 is made up of 15 amino acids. The CDR3: CASRREGLMAGELFF. Written as DNA, the CDR3 is TGTGCCAGCAGACGGGAGGGCCTAATGGCCGGGGAGCTGTTTTTT.

The V call is TRBV19, the J call TRBJ2-7; 8 nucleotides agree with TRBD1. The CDR3 contains 14 residues. V trimming: 6 bases; J trimming: 2 bases; junction bases outside the gene matches: 6. CDR1 and CDR2 (germline): LNHDA, SQIVND (reference sequence). CDR3 sequence (DNA): TGTGCCAGTAGCAGGGGGCTCCAAACCTACGAGCAGTACTTC. This translates into CASSRGLQTYEQYF.

CDR3: CASSLGFGRLGSYNEQFF. CDR3 nucleotide sequence: TGTGCCAGCAGTTTAGGGTTTGGTCGACTTGGTTCCTACAATGAGCAGTTCTTC. The V and J genes are TRBV27 and TRBJ2-1; no reliable D call. The CDR3 length is 18 residues. Trimming removed 2 bases at V and 1 base at J, with 18 bases between. CDR1 and CDR2 (germline): MNHEY, SMNVEV (reference sequence).

The gene calls are TRBV12-5 and TRBJ2-1, with 10 bases that match TRBD1. V shed 2 bases and J 7 bases; nucleotides not matched to a gene: 8. Germline V gene sequence: CDR1 LGHNT, CDR2 FRNRAP. The CDR3 loop spans 16 amino acids. The CDR3 nucleotides read TGTGCTAGTGGTTTGTGGCCCCGGGACAGGGGTAATGAGCAGTTCTTC. Translated, it gives CASGLWPRDRGNEQFF.

This clone appeared once. The gene calls are TRBV7-3 and TRBJ1-1; 11 positions match TRBD1. The CDR3 sequence is 17 residues long. After removal of 5 bases from V and 0 bases from J, the junction contained 8 bases not matched to a gene. Germline CDR1 and CDR2: SGHTA and FQGTGA. The CDR3 region has the DNA TGTGCCAGCAGCCGTGGGACAGGGGGGGATCTGAACACTGAAGCTTTCTTT. This codes for CASSRGTGGDLNTEAFF.

This chain links TRBV6-5 with TRBJ1-2; D uncertain. This CDR3 has 15 residues. Germline V gene data show CDR1 as MNHEY and CDR2 as SVGAGI. With 4 bases removed from V and 0 bases from J, the gap between germline ends came to 12 bases. CDR3 region: CASSCLTSTNYGYTF. Written as DNA, the CDR3 is TGTGCCAGCAGTTGCCTCACATCCACTAACTATGGCTACACCTTC.

The chain has TRBV4-2 and TRBJ2-7, with 9 positions matching TRBD2. Germline-derived CDR1 and CDR2 are LGHNA and YNFKEQ. The CDR3 is made up of 18 amino acids. J lost 4 bases, V lost 1 base, and 14 bases had no gene match. The CDR3 coding sequence is TGTGCCAGCAGCCAAGGAGCCCTGGGTAGCGGGAGAGGGTACGAGCAGTACTTC. Protein product: CASSQGALGSGRGYEQYF.

The chain joins TRBV28 to TRBJ1-3, with D perhaps matching TRBD1 (5 bases). The CDR3 loop spans 16 amino acids. Looked up from germline, CDR1 is MDHEN and CDR2 is SYDVKM. Trimming removed 6 bases at V and 0 bases at J, with 15 bases between. CDR3 loop: CASRNQTDTSGNTIYF. The CDR3 DNA reads as TGTGCCAGCAGAAACCAAACGGACACCTCTGGAAACACCATATATTTT.

This chain links TRBV5-1 with TRBJ1-3, with D hard to call. V was shortened by 4 bases and J by 1 base, with 9 bases between the two germline ends. This CDR3 is 14 amino acids long. Germline loops: CDR1 SGHRS, CDR2 YFSETQ. Here the CDR3 reads CASSPPGSGNTIYF. Written as DNA, the CDR3 is TGCGCCAGCAGCCCCCCCGGGTCTGGAAACACCATATATTTT.